This TCR beta chain originates from a study of cytomegalovirus exposure and HLA in healthy donors. This CDR3 region has 15 residues. Germline V gene data show CDR1 as SGDLS and CDR2 as YYNGEE. V lost 0 bases to trimming and J lost 5 bases, with 12 bases between them. Produced via immunoSEQ multiplex PCR; TCRdb's table is partial and in-frame only. The sample has roughly 130,000 clones; over 85% are singletons. About this clone: As yet, its antigen is unknown.

General study findings and limits: As was reported, the classifier diagnosed cytomegalovirus status with high specificity and sensitivity.

The chain uses TRBV9 and TRBJ2-1; tentatively, D is TRBD1 (5 bases). What was sequenced was PBMCs. This sequence was found in a man aged 25 to 40 in good health and CMV-seronegative. Written as DNA, the CDR3 is TGTGCCAGCAGCGTAGGGGGCTATCTCAACAATGAGCAGTTCTTC. Protein: CASSVGGYLNNEQFF. Based on the CDR3 plus reference TRBV9 and TRBJ2-1, the full variable domain is DSGVTQTPKHLITATGQRVTLRCSPRSGDLSVYWYQQSLDQGLQFLIQYYNGEERAKGNILERFSAQQFPDLHSELNLSSLELGDSALYFCASSVGGYLNNEQFFGPGTRLTVL.